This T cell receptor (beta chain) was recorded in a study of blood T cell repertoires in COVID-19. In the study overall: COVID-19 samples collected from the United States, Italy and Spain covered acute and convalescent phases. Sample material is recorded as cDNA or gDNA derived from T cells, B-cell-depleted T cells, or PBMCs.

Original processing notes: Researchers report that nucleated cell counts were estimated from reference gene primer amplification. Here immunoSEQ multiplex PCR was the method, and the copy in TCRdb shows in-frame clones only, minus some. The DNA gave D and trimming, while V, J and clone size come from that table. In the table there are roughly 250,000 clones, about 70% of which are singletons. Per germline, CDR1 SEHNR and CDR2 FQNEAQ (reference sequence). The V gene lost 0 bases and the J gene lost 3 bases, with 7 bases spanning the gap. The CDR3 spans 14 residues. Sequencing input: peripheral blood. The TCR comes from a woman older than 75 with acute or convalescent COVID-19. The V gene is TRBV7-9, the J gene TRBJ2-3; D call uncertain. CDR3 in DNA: TGTGCCAGCAGCTTAGCTTTATTGACAGATACGCAGTATTTT. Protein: CASSLALLTDTQYF.